This T cell receptor beta chain was identified in a study of T-cell reconstitution after alpha-beta-depleted transplantation in children. Study results and limitations: Some patients' high day-60 TCRbeta diversity was traced to surviving recipient T cells and thymic progenitors. In patients about two months after transplant, alpha-beta T cells reportedly arose from several hundred expanded graft clones.

This clonotype was seen ten or more times. The antigen is undetermined. This CDR3 is built from 13 residues. Germline CDR1 and CDR2: SSHAT and FNYEAQ (reference sequence). V was cut by 2 bases and J by 5 bases, with 9 bases left in between. Unique molecular identifiers were built into the TCRbeta library. TCRdb reprocessed the PCR reads with MiXCR, giving one entry per CDR3 protein. The sample shows 250,000 to 400,000 distinct CDR3 sequences, over 20% of them seen only once. The TCR originated in a male patient younger than 18 who had a stem cell transplant for acute lymphoblastic leukemia, so the T cells may come from the graft donor. The chain employs TRBV7-7 and TRBJ2-5; no clear D. This specimen consisted of PBMCs, mostly from graft donor cells, obtained 180 days after TCRalphabeta/CD19-depleted stem cell transplant. CDR3 residues: CASSLHPGETQYF. The CDR3 nucleotides are TGTGCCAGCAGCTTACACCCCGGGGAGACCCAGTACTTC.